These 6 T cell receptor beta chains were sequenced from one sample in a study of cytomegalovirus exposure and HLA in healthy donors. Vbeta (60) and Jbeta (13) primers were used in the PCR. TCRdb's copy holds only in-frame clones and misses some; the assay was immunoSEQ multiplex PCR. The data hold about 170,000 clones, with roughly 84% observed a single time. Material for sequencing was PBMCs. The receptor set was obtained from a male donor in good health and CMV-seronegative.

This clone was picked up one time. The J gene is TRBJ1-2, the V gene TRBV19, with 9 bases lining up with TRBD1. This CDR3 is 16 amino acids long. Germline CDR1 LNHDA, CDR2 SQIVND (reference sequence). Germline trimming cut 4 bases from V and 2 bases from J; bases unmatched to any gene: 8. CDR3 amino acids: CASSTPTGGQNYGYTF. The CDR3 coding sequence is TGTGCCAGTAGTACACCGACAGGGGGTCAAAACTATGGCTACACCTTC.

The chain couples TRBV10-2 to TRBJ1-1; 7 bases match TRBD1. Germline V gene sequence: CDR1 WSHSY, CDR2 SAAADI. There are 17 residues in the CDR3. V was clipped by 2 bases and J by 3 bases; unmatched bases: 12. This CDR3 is CASSEDNRRGRYTEAFF. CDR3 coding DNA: TGCGCCAGCAGTGAGGATAACCGGAGGGGGCGTTACACTGAAGCTTTCTTT.

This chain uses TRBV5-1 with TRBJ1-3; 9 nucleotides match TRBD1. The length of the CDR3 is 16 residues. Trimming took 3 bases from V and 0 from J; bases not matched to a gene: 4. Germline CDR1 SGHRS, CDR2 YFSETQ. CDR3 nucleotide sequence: TGCGCCAGCAGCTCGGGACAGGGAGTCTCTGGAAACACCATATATTTT. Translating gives CASSSGQGVSGNTIYF.

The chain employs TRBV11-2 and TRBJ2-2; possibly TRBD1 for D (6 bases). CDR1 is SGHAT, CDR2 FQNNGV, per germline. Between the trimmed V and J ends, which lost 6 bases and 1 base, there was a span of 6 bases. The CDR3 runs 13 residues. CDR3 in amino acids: CASRDRNTGELFF. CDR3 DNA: TGTGCCAGCAGGGACAGGAACACCGGGGAGCTGTTTTTT.

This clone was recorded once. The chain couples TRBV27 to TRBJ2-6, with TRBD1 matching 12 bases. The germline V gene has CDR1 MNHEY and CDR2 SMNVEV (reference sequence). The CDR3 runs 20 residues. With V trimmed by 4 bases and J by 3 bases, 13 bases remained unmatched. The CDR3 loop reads CASSSYIPGQGAGGANVLTF. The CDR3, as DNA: TGTGCCAGCAGTTCCTACATCCCGGGACAGGGGGCAGGTGGGGCCAACGTCCTGACTTTC.

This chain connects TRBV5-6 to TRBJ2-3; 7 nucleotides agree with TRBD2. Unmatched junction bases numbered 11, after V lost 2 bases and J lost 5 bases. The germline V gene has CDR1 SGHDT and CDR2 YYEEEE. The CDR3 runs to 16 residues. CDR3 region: CASSFWGSTGGDTQYF. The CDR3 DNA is TGTGCCAGCAGCTTTTGGGGATCGACGGGAGGAGATACGCAGTATTTT.